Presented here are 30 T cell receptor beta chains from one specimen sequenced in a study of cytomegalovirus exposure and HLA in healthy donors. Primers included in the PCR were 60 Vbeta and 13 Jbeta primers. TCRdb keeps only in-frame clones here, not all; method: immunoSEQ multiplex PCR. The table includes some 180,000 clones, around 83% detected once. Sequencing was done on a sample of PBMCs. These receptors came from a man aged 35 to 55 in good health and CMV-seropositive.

The CDR3 loop reads CASSETRFNTGELFF. The CDR3 nucleotides read TGTGCCAGCAGCGAGACTAGATTCAACACCGGGGAGCTGTTTTTT. The V and J genes are TRBV2 and TRBJ2-2; possibly TRBD2 for D (6 bases). Trimming shortened V by 6 bases and J by 2 bases, and 13 bases separated the two germline ends. The CDR3 runs 15 residues. Germline V gene data show CDR1 as SNHLY and CDR2 as FYNNEI.

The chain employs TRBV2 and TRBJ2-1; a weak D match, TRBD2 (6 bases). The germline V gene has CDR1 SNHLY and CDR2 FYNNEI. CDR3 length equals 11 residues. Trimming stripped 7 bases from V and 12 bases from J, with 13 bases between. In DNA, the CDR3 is TGTGCCAGCACCGAGGAGGGCGGGCAGTTCTTC. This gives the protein CASTEEGGQFF.

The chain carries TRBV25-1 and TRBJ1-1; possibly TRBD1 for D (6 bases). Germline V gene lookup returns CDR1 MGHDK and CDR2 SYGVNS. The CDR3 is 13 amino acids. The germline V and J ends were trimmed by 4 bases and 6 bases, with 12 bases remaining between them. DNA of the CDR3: TGTGCCAGCAGTGTTACAGGGTTGTCTGAAGCTTTCTTT. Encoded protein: CASSVTGLSEAFF.

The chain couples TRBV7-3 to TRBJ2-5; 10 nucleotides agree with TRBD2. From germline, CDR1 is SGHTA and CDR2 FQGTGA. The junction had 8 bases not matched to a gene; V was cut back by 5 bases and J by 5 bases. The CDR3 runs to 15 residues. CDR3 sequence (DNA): TGTGCCAGCAGCCTGGGGCCTAGCGGGAGTGAGACCCAGTACTTC. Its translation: CASSLGPSGSETQYF. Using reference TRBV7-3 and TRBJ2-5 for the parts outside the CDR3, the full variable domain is GAGVSQTPSNKVTEKGKYVELRCDPISGHTALYWYRQSLGQGPEFLIYFQGTGAADDSGLPNDRFFAVRPEGSVSTLKIQRTERGDSAVYLCASSLGPSGSETQYFGPGTRLLVL.

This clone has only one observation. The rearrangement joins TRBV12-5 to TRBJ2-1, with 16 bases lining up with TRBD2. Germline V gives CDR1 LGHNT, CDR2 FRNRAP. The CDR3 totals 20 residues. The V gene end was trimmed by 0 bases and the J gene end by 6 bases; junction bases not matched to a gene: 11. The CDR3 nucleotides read TGTGCTAGTGGTTTGGTCCGACCGGGACTAGCGGGAGGGCTCTCCAATGAGCAGTTCTTC. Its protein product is CASGLVRPGLAGGLSNEQFF.

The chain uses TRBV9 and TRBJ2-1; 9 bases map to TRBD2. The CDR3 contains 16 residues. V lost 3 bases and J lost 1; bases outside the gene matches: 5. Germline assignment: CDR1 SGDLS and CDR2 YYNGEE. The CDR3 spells CASSAFLAGSYNEQFF. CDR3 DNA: TGTGCCAGCAGCGCATTCCTAGCGGGATCCTACAATGAGCAGTTCTTC.

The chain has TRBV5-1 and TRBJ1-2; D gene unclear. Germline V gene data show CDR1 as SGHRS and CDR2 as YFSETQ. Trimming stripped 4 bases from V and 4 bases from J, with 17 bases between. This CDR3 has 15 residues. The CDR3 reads CASSPVSESSYGYTF. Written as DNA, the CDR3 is TGCGCCAGCAGCCCGGTTTCGGAGAGTAGCTATGGCTACACCTTC.

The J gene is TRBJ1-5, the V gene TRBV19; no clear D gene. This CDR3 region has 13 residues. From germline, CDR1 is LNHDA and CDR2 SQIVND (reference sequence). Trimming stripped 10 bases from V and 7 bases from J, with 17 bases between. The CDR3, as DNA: TGTGCCACCCAACCACCGGGAAAACAGCCCCAGCATTTT. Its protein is CATQPPGKQPQHF.

In DNA form, the CDR3 reads TGTGCCAGTGCGGGACTAGCCACCGAGCAGTACTTC. Encoded protein: CASAGLATEQYF. The chain couples TRBV6-6 to TRBJ2-7; the match to TRBD2 covers 9 bases. Germline-derived CDR1 and CDR2 are MNHNY and SVGAGI (reference sequence). The CDR3 is made up of 12 amino acids. J lost 6 bases, V lost 9 bases, and 6 bases had no gene match.

CDR3 sequence (DNA): TGCGCCAGCAGCTTGGGAGGGACGGGGGGCTCCTACGAGCAGTACTTC. Translating gives CASSLGGTGGSYEQYF. The rearrangement uses TRBV5-1 and TRBJ2-7; 7 nucleotides align to TRBD2. V trimming: 0 bases; J trimming: 0 bases; junction bases outside the gene matches: 6. There are 16 residues in the CDR3. In germline, CDR1 is SGHRS, CDR2 YFSETQ.

The CDR3 loop is CASRRGGTEAFF. The CDR3 nucleotides are TGTGCCAGCAGACGGGGGGGGACTGAAGCTTTCTTT. The chain employs TRBV27 and TRBJ1-1; TRBD1 is a possible D gene (5 bases). Germline V gene data show CDR1 as MNHEY and CDR2 as SMNVEV (reference sequence). The CDR3 sequence is 12 residues long. Trimming stripped 6 bases from V and 5 bases from J, with 10 bases between.

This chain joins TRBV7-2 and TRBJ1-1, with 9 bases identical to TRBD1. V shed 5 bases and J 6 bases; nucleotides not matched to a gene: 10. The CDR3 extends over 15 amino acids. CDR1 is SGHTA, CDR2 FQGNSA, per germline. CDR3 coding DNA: TGTGCCAGCAGCCCCTCAGGGGGACAGGGTTCTGAAGCTTTCTTT. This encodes CASSPSGGQGSEAFF.

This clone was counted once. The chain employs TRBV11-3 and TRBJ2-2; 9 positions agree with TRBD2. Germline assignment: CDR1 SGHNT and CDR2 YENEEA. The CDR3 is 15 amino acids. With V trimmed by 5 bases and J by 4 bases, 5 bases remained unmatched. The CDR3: CASSPLAGSTGELFF. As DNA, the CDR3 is TGTGCCAGCAGCCCGCTAGCGGGGAGCACCGGGGAGCTGTTTTTT.

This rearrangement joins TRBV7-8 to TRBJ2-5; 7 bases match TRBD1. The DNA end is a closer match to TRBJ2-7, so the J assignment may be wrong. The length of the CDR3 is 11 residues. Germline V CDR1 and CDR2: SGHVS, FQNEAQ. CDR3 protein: CASSPGGEQYF. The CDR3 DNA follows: TGTGCCAGCAGCCCAGGGGGCGAGCAGTACTTC.

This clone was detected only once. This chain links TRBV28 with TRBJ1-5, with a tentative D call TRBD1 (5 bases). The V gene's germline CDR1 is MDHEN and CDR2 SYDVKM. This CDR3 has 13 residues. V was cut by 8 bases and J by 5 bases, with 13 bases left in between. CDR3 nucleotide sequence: TGTGCCAGCGGCAGGGTAGGGGATCAGCCCCAGCATTTT. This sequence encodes CASGRVGDQPQHF.

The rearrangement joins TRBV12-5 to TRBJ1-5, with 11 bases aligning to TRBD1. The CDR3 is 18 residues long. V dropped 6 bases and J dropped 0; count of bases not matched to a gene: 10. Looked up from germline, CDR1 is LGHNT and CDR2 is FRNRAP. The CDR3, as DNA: TGTGCTAGTGGAACCGGGACAGGGGGTTTTAATAGCAATCAGCCCCAGCATTTT. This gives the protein CASGTGTGGFNSNQPQHF.

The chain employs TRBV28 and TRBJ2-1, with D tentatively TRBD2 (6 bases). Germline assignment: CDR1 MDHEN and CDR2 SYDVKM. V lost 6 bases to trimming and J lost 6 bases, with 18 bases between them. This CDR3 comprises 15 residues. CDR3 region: CASSRPHGGFNEQFF. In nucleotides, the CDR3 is TGTGCCAGCAGCCGCCCACATGGGGGGTTCAATGAGCAGTTCTTC.

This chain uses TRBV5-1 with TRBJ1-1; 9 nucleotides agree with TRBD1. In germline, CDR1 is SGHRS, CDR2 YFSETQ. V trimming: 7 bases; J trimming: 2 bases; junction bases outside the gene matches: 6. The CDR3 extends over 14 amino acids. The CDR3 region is CASGQGPGNTEAFF. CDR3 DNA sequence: TGCGCCAGCGGACAGGGGCCGGGAAACACTGAAGCTTTCTTT.

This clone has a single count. CDR3 nucleotides: TGTGCCAGCAGCGTAGTAGCGGGAGCAAGCCAGTACTTC. Protein sequence: CASSVVAGASQYF. V is TRBV9 and J is TRBJ2-5, with 9 bases fitting TRBD2. The CDR3 covers 13 residues. Looked up from germline, CDR1 is SGDLS and CDR2 is YYNGEE. V lost 0 bases and J lost 10; bases outside the gene matches: 4.

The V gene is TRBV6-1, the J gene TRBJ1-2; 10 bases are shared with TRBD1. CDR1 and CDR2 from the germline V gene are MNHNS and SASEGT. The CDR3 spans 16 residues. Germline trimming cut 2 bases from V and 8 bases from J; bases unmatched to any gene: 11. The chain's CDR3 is CASSELRQGARYGYTF. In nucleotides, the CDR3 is TGTGCCAGCAGTGAATTGAGACAGGGGGCGAGGTACGGCTACACCTTC.

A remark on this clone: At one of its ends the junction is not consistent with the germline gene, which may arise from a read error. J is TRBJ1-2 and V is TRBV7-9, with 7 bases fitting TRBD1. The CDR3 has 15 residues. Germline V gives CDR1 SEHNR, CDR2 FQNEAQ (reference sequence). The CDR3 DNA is TGTTCCAGCACCTTGGGGGAGAGGGGGCCCCTTGGCTACACCTTC. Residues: CSSTLGERGPLGYTF.

This CDR3 reads CATSRDTGTGANVLTF. DNA of the CDR3: TGTGCCACCAGCAGAGATACGGGAACTGGGGCCAACGTCCTGACTTTC. The chain uses TRBV15 and TRBJ2-6, with D possibly TRBD2 on 5 matching bases. Germline assignment: CDR1 LNHNV and CDR2 YYDKDF (reference sequence). V was shortened by 0 bases and J by 2 bases, with 8 bases between the two germline ends. This CDR3 is 16 amino acids long.

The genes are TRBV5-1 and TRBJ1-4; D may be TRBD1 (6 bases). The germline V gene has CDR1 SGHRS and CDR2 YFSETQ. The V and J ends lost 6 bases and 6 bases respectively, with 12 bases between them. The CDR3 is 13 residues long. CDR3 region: CASKTGLDEKLFF. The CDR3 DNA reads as TGCGCCAGCAAGACAGGCCTTGATGAAAAACTGTTTTTT.

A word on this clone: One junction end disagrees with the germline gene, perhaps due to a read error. In DNA, the CDR3 is TGTGCCGGCAGCTTAGGGGGGGGACGGCGGCACTCCTACAATGAGCAGTTCTTC. It yields the protein CAGSLGGGRRHSYNEQFF. The chain employs TRBV7-9 and TRBJ2-1; D perhaps matches TRBD2 (7 bases). Germline CDR1 and CDR2: SEHNR and FQNEAQ (reference sequence). This CDR3 contains 18 residues.

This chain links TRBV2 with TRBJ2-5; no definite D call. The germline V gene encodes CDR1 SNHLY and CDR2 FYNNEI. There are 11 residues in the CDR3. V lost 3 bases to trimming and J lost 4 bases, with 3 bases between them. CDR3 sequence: CASSEAETQYF. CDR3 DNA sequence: TGTGCCAGCAGTGAGGCAGAGACCCAGTACTTC.

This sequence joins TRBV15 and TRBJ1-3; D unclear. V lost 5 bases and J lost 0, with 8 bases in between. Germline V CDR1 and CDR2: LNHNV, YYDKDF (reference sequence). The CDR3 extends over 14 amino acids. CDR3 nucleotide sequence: TGTGCCACCAGCCCCGGGGTCTCTGGAAACACCATATATTTT. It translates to CATSPGVSGNTIYF.

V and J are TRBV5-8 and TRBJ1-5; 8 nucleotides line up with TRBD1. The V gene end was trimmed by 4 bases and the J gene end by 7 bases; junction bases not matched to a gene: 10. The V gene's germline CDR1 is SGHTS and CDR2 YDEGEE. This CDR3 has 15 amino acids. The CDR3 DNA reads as TGTGCCAGCAGCCTCACAGGGGGAGGTATCCAGCCCCAGCATTTT. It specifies CASSLTGGGIQPQHF.

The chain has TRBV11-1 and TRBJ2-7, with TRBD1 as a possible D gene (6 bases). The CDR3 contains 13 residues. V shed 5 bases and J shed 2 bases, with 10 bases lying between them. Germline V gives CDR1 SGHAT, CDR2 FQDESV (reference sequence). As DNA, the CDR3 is TGTGCCAGCAGCCGACAGGCCACCTACGAGCAGTACTTC. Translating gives CASSRQATYEQYF.

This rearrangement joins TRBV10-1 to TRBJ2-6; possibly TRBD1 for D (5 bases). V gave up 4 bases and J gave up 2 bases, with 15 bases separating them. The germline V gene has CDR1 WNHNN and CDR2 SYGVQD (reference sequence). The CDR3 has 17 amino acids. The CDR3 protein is CASSADTSYTGANVLTF. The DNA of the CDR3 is TGCGCCAGCAGTGCGGACACCTCTTACACTGGGGCCAACGTCCTGACTTTC.

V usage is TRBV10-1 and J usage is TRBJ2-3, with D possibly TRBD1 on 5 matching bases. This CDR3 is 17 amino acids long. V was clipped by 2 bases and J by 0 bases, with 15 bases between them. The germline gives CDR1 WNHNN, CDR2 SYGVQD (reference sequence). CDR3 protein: CASSEAFRRASTDTQYF. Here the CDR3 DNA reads TGCGCCAGCAGTGAGGCATTCCGCAGGGCAAGCACAGATACGCAGTATTTT.